What follows is one T cell receptor beta chain and its context. This entry is derived from a study of CD8+ T cells in alopecia areata. Once RNA had been extracted, it was reverse transcribed into cDNA to act as the sequencing template. Clones were read by immunoSEQ multiplex PCR, and TCRdb kept only the in-frame ones, dropping some. This table has approximately 6,900 clones, roughly 70% appearing once. This CDR3 region has 12 residues. Germline-derived CDR1 and CDR2 are MNHNY and SVGAGI (reference sequence). V dropped 5 bases and J dropped 6 bases, with 10 bases sitting between them. Specified treatment: oral pan-JAK inhibitor, 5-10 mg twice daily. In alopecia areata patients, both lesional scalp punch biopsies and peripheral blood were collected.

The specimen was skin, collected at week 4, from a patient treated with tofacitinib. The chain combines TRBV6-6 with TRBJ1-2, with D unclear. This receptor was identified in a human donor with alopecia areata. The CDR3 coding sequence is TGTGCCAGCAGTACCCCCCAGCATGGCTACACCTTC. Encoded protein: CASSTPQHGYTF.